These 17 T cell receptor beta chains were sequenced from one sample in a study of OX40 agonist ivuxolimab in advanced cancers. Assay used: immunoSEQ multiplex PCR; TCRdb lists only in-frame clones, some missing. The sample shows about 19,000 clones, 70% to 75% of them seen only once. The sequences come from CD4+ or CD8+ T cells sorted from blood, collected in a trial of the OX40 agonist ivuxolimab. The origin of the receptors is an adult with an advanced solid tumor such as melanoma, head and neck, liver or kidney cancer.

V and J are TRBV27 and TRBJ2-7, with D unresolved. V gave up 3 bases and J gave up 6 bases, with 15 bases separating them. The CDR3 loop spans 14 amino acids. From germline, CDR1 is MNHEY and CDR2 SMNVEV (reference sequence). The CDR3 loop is CASSFLAPSLEQYF. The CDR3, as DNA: TGTGCCAGCAGTTTTTTAGCCCCTTCCCTCGAGCAGTACTTC.

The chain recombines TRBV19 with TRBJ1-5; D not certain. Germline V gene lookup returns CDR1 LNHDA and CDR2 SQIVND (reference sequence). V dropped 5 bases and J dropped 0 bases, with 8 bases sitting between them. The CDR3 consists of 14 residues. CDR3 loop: CASSSPYSNQPQHF. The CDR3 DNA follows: TGTGCCAGTAGTTCCCCTTATAGCAATCAGCCCCAGCATTTT.

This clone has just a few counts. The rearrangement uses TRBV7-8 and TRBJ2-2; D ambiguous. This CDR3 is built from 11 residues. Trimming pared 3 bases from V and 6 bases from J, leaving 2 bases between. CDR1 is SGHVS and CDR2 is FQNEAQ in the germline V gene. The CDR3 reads CASSFPGELFF. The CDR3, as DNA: TGTGCCAGCAGCTTCCCCGGGGAGCTGTTTTTT.

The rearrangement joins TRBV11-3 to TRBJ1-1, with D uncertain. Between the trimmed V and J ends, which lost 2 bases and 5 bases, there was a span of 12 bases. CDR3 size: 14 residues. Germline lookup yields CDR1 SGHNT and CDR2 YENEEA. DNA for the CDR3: TGTGCCAGCAGCTTATCCCCGCGAGGGACTGAAGCTTTCTTT. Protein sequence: CASSLSPRGTEAFF.

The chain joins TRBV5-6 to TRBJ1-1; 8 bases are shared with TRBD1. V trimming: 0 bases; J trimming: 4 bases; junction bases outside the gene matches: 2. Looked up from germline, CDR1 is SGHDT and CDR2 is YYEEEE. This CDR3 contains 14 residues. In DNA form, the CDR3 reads TGTGCCAGCAGCTTGGGACAGGGGATCACTGAAGCTTTCTTT. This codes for CASSLGQGITEAFF.

The CDR3 DNA sequence: TGTGCCAGCAAAACAGGGAACACCGGGGAGCTGTTTTTT. Translation: CASKTGNTGELFF. The V call is TRBV28, the J call TRBJ2-2, with D possibly matching TRBD1 (5 bases). Between the trimmed V and J ends, which lost 7 bases and 1 base, there was a span of 7 bases. The length of the CDR3 is 13 residues. From germline, CDR1 is MDHEN and CDR2 SYDVKM.

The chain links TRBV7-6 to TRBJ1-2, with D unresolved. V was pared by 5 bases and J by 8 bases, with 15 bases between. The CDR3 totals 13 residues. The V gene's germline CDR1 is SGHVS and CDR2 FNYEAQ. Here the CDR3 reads CASSPISSWGYTF. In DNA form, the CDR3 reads TGTGCCAGCAGCCCAATATCGAGTTGGGGCTACACCTTC.

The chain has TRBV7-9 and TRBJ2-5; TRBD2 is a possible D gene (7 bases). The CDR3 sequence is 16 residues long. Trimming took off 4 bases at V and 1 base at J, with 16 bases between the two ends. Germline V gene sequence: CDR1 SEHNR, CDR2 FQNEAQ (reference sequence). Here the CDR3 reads CASSYPRGPPQETQYF. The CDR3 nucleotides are TGTGCCAGCAGCTACCCGCGGGGGCCCCCCCAAGAGACCCAGTACTTC.

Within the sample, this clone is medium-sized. The CDR3 DNA is TGTGCCAGCAGTGACGGGACAGGGGACCCTGAAGCTTTCTTT. This encodes CASSDGTGDPEAFF. V gene TRBV27 combines with J gene TRBJ1-1, with TRBD1 matching over 10 bases. Germline-derived CDR1 and CDR2 are MNHEY and SMNVEV (reference sequence). This CDR3 comprises 14 residues. Germline trimming cut 5 bases from V and 6 bases from J; bases unmatched to any gene: 6.

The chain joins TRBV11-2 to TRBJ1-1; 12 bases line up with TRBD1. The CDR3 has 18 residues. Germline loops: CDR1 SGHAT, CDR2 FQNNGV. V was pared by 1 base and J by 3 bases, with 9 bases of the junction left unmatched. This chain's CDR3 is CASSLVAGQGARYTEAFF. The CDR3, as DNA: TGTGCCAGCAGCTTAGTTGCGGGACAGGGGGCGAGGTACACTGAAGCTTTCTTT.

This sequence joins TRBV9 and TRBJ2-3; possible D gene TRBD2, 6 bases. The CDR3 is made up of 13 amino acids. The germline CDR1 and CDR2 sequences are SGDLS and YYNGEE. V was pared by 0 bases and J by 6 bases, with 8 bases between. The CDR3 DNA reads TGTGCCAGCAGCGTAGGGGGGGAGGATACGCAGTATTTT. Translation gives CASSVGGEDTQYF.

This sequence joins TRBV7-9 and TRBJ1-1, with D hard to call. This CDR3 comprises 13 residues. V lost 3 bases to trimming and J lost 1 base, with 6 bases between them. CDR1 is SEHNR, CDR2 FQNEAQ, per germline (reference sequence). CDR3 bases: TGTGCCAGCAGCTTGAGCAGGAACACTGAAGCTTTCTTT. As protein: CASSLSRNTEAFF. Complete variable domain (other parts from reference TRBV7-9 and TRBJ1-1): DTGVSQNPRHKITKRGQNVTFRCDPISEHNRLYWYRQTLGQGPEFLTYFQNEAQLEKSRLLSDRFSAERPKGSFSTLEIQRTEQGDSAMYLCASSLSRNTEAFFGQGTRLTVV.

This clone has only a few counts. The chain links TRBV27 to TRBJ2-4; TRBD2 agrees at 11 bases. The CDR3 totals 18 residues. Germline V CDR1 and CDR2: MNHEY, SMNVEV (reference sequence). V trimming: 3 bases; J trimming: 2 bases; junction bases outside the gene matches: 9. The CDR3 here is CASSLNGLAGGSKNIQYF. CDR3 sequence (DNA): TGTGCCAGCAGTTTGAATGGACTAGCGGGTGGATCCAAAAACATTCAGTACTTC.

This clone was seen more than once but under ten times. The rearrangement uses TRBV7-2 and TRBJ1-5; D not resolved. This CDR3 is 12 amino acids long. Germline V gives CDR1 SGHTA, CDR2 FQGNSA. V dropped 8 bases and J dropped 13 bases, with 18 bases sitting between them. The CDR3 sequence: CASGRYLKGQHF. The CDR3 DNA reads TGTGCCAGCGGCAGGTACTTGAAAGGGCAGCATTTT.

The CDR3 here is CASSGTGTSRYNEQFF. DNA of the CDR3: TGCGCCAGCAGTGGGACCGGGACTAGCCGCTACAATGAGCAGTTCTTC. The J gene is TRBJ2-1, the V gene TRBV10-1, with 9 positions matching TRBD2. Germline V gene lookup returns CDR1 WNHNN and CDR2 SYGVQD (reference sequence). Unmatched junction bases numbered 7, after V lost 4 bases and J lost 3 bases. The CDR3 is made up of 16 amino acids.

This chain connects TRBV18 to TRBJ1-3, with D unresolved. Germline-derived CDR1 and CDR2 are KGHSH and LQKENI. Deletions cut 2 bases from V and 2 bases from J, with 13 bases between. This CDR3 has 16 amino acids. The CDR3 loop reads CASSPGPQQAGNTIYF. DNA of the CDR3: TGTGCCAGCTCACCAGGCCCGCAGCAAGCTGGAAACACCATATATTTT.

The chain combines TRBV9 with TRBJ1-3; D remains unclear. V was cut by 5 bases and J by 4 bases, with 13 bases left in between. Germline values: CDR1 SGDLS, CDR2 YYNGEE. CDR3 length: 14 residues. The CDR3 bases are TGTGCCAGCAGTGAGGATAGAGAGGGAAACACCATATATTTT. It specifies CASSEDREGNTIYF.